The source of this T cell receptor beta chain is a study of blood T cell repertoires in COVID-19. The overall study: Sources were T cells, B-cell-depleted T cells, or PBMCs; the material itself was cDNA or gDNA.

The CDR3 runs to 16 residues. Germline CDR1 is SGDLS and CDR2 is YYNGEE. Germline trimming cut 2 bases from V and 4 bases from J; bases unmatched to any gene: 11. Allocation to cohorts depended on clinical history reported by the participants. Per the authors' pipeline: From reference gene primer amplification, estimates of nucleated cell counts were derived. Sequencing used immunoSEQ multiplex PCR; TCRdb keeps in-frame clones, though not all of them. That table gives V, J and clone size, and the DNA gave D and trimming. Among some 200,000 clones listed, about nine tenths were seen once. The chain carries TRBV9 and TRBJ1-2; TRBD1 aligns across 7 bases. The sample comprised PBMCs or T cells enriched from blood (not recorded which). The receptor was derived from a middle-aged woman with acute COVID-19. The CDR3 DNA sequence: TGTGCCAGCAGCGTTTCCGGAGGGGACAGCCCCTATGGCTACACCTTC. It specifies CASSVSGGDSPYGYTF. Together with reference TRBV9 and TRBJ1-2, the CDR3 gives the full variable domain: DSGVTQTPKHLITATGQRVTLRCSPRSGDLSVYWYQQSLDQGLQFLIQYYNGEERAKGNILERFSAQQFPDLHSELNLSSLELGDSALYFCASSVSGGDSPYGYTFGSGTRLTVV.